This TCR beta chain was captured by sequencing in a study of blood T cells in healthy people across ages. Germline lookup yields CDR1 SQVTM and CDR2 ANQGSEA. This CDR3 has 11 amino acids. V was pared by 5 bases and J by 5 bases, with 3 bases of the junction left unmatched. A second PCR of roughly 7 to 11 cycles used a sample-barcoded 5' primer and a J-beta primer mix. TCRdb called the 5' RACE reads again in MiXCR, with one record for every CDR3 protein. The table shows some 760,000 distinct CDR3 sequences, with 20% to 25% occurring only once. In its sample, this clonotype was seen a few times. This sample also appeared in a second study, on T cells of mothers and their children. As that report states: For cDNA synthesis, the complete extracted RNA was used (around 1.5 ug per 15 ul).

This clonotype was sampled from a boy younger than 18 in good health. The V and J genes are TRBV29-1 and TRBJ2-7; 7 bases are shared with TRBD1. The material sequenced was blood. The DNA of the CDR3 is TGCAGCGTTTACAGGGGCAACGAGCAGTACTTC. Translating it yields CSVYRGNEQYF.